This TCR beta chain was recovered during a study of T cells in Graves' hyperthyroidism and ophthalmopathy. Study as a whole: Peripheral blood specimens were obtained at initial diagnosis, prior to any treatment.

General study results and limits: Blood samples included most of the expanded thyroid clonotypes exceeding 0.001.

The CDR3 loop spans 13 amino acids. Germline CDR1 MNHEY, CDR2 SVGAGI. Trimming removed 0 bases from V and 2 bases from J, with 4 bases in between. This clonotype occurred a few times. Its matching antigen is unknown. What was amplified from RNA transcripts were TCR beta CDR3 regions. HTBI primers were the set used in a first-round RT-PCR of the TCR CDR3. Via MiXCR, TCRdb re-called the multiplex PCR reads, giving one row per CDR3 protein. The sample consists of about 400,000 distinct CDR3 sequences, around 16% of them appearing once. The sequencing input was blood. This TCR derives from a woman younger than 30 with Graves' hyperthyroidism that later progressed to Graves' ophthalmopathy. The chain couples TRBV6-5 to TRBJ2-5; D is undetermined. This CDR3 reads CASSYSRQETQYF. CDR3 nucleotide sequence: TGTGCCAGCAGTTACTCGAGGCAAGAGACCCAGTACTTC.